This record looks at one T cell receptor beta chain sequence and its context. Its specificity is not known. The V and J ends lost 8 bases and 7 bases respectively, with 8 bases between them. Germline lookup yields CDR1 MDHEN and CDR2 SYDVKM. The CDR3 sequence is 10 residues long. The PCR had 60 Vbeta and 13 Jbeta primers. TCRdb's table, derived via immunoSEQ multiplex PCR, lists solely in-frame clones and lacks some. The data contain over 100,000 clones, around 75% of them singletons. This sample is part of a study of cytomegalovirus exposure and HLA in healthy donors. Regarding the study as a whole: When the data were analyzed later, several of the most significant clusters appeared to be linked to common viral pathogens.

Specimen: PBMCs. The origin of this receptor is a man aged 25-45 years in good health and CMV-seronegative. The chain joins TRBV28 to TRBJ1-2; D uncertain. The CDR3 loop is CASSRVGYTF. CDR3 DNA sequence: TGTGCCAGCTCCCGGGTTGGCTACACCTTC.